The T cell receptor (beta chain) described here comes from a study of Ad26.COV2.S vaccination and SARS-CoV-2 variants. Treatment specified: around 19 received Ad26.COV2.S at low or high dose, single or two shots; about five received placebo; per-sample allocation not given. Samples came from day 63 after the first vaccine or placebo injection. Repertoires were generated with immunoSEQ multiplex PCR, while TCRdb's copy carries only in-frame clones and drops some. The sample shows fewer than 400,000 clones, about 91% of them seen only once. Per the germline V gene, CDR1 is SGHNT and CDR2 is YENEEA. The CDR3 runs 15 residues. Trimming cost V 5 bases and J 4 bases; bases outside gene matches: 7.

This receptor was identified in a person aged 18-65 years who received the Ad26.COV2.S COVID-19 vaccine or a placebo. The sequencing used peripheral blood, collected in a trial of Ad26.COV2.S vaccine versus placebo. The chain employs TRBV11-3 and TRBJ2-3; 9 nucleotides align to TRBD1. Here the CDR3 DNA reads TGTGCCAGCAGCAAACAGGGGGCGACGGCAGATACGCAGTATTTT. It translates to CASSKQGATADTQYF.